This T cell receptor (beta chain) was documented in a study of cytomegalovirus exposure and HLA in healthy donors. General study results and limits: Presence/absence analyses rested on an assumption that sequencing depth was roughly uniform across donors.

PCR involved 60 Vbeta and 13 Jbeta primers. Here immunoSEQ multiplex PCR was the method, and the copy in TCRdb shows in-frame clones only, minus some. The sample lists about 90,000 clones; roughly 63% were seen once. At sampling all donors were nominally healthy, likely with unrecorded immune exposures. Remarks on this clone: Its antigen is as yet unknown.

CDR3 size: 13 residues. V was shortened by 1 base and J by 4 bases, with 10 bases between the two germline ends. CDR1 and CDR2 from the germline V gene are SQVTM and ANQGSEA. V gene TRBV29-1 combines with J gene TRBJ1-2, with a weak D call TRBD1 (5 bases). The sequence derives from a woman aged 45-65 years in good health and CMV-seropositive. The sequenced sample was PBMCs. In nucleotides, the CDR3 is TGCAGCGTTGAAGGGCAGGGCCTCTATGGCTACACCTTC. Translation gives CSVEGQGLYGYTF.